This is a list of T cell receptor beta chains from one sample in a study of cytomegalovirus exposure and HLA in healthy donors. TCRdb's table, derived via immunoSEQ multiplex PCR, lists solely in-frame clones and lacks some. The data show under 250,000 clones, with 85% seen just once and 1.3% held by the top ten. The sample taken for sequencing was PBMCs. The receptor source for this set is a human donor in good health. Both conserved end residues are part of each CDR3. The D gene is left open where the match is weak. Some rows mark clone size as missing; the rest say once, few, many or name a class of expanded clone.

V gene	J gene	clone size	D gene	CDR3 DNA	CDR3 protein
TRBV14	TRBJ1-2	NA	NA	TGTGCCAGCAGCTCACAGGGCGTCTATGGCTACACCTTC	CASSSQGVYGYTF
TRBV6-5	TRBJ2-2	NA	TRBD1	TGTGCCAGCAAGAGAGACAGGGGGAACACCGGGGAGCTGTTTTTT	CASKRDRGNTGELFF
TRBV7-2	TRBJ2-4	once	NA	TGTGCCAGCAGCTCCGGGTTTATTATAGCCAAAAACATTCAGTACTTC	CASSSGFIIAKNIQYF
TRBV28	TRBJ2-1	NA	TRBD1	TGTGCCAGCAGTTCTTGGACAGGATCCTACAATGAGCAGTTCTTC	CASSSWTGSYNEQFF
TRBV5-1	TRBJ1-1	NA	NA	TGCGCCAGCAGCTTGACCGGCAGGGAGAACACTGAAGCTTTCTTT	CASSLTGRENTEAFF
TRBV18	TRBJ2-5	NA	TRBD2	TGTGCCAGCTCACCAGGACTAGACCTCTCCAGGGAGACCCAGTACTTC	CASSPGLDLSRETQYF
TRBV7-8	TRBJ1-3	once	TRBD1	TGTGCCAGCAGTCCGGGACAGGGGGTGACGCGCTCTGGAAACACCATATATTTT	CASSPGQGVTRSGNTIYF
TRBV7-6	TRBJ2-1	NA	TRBD1	TGTGCCAGCAGCTCAACCGGGACAGCCTACAATGAGCAGTTCTTC	CASSSTGTAYNEQFF
TRBV6-5	TRBJ2-3	NA	TRBD2	TGTGCCAGCAGACGAGGACTAGCGGGGACAGATACGCAGTATTTT	CASRRGLAGTDTQYF
TRBV2	TRBJ2-3	NA	TRBD2	TGTGCCAGCAATTTCCTAGCGGGGTACACAGATACGCAGTATTTT	CASNFLAGYTDTQYF
TRBV16	TRBJ1-5	NA	NA	TGTGCCAGCAGCCAGCTCCGGACGGGAAATCAGCCCCAGCATTTT	CASSQLRTGNQPQHF
TRBV30	TRBJ2-6	NA	NA	TGTGCCTGGAGTGCCCAGGCCAGGTTGCGCTCTGGGGCCAACGTCCTGACTTTC	CAWSAQARLRSGANVLTF
TRBV7-9	TRBJ1-6	few	NA	TGTGCCAGCAGCTTAGTACAGGGCGAAAATTCACCCCTCCACTTT	CASSLVQGENSPLHF
TRBV15	TRBJ1-5	NA	NA	TGTGCCACCAGCGTAGGGGGTAGCAATCAGCCCCAGCATTTT	CATSVGGSNQPQHF
TRBV11-3	TRBJ2-1	once	NA	TGTGCCAGCAGCTTAGGGCTAGCTCCGAATGAGCAGTTCTTC	CASSLGLAPNEQFF
TRBV19	TRBJ2-7	once	NA	TGTGCCAGTAGGCCGACAGGAGAGGCCTACGAGCAGTACTTC	CASRPTGEAYEQYF
TRBV5-1	TRBJ2-5	few	TRBD2	TGCGCCAGCAGCTTGGTAGCGGGAGGGCAAGAGACCCAGTACTTC	CASSLVAGGQETQYF
TRBV7-9	TRBJ2-2	NA	NA	TGTGCCAGCAGCTTAGAGTTTCCAACGGTGGGGGAGCTGTTTTTT	CASSLEFPTVGELFF
TRBV5-3	TRBJ2-2	NA	TRBD2	TGTGCCAGAACTATACCTCCCGGGACTAGCGGGAGGACCGGGGAGCTGTTTTTT	CARTIPPGTSGRTGELFF
TRBV4-1	TRBJ2-7	once	NA	TGCGCCAGCAGCCTACCGGACAGCACCGAGCAGTACTTC	CASSLPDSTEQYF